This is a list of T cell receptor beta chains from one sample in a study of shared clonotypes between healthy human individuals. Sequencing was performed with immunoSEQ multiplex PCR; in TCRdb, only in-frame clones are kept and a portion is missing. This sample has approximately 500,000 clones, with 60% to 85% found just once. Specimen: PBMCs. The source is a middle-aged woman in good health. Some clones in this sample may be carry-over from other donors' samples. Each CDR3 is given with its conserved first and last residue. A D gene is named only where the DNA matches it firmly. Part of the rows lack a size; the others show once, few, many or a class for expanded clones.

d_gene: NA
v_gene: TRBV7-2
abundance: NA
j_gene: TRBJ1-1
CDR3nt: TGTGCCAGCAGCTTCGTAGGGACTGAAGCTTTCTTT
CDR3aa: CASSFVGTEAFF

d_gene: NA
v_gene: TRBV7-2
abundance: NA
j_gene: TRBJ2-7
CDR3nt: TGTGCCAGCAGCTTTGCAGAAACCTACGAGCAGTACTTC
CDR3aa: CASSFAETYEQYF

d_gene: TRBD2
v_gene: TRBV4-1
abundance: NA
j_gene: TRBJ2-1
CDR3nt: TGCGCCAGCAGCCGGCTGGGACTAGCTGTCAATGAGCAGTTCTTC
CDR3aa: CASSRLGLAVNEQFF

d_gene: NA
v_gene: TRBV25-1
abundance: NA
j_gene: TRBJ2-3
CDR3nt: TGTGCCAGCAGTGCCTCGGGCAAGTTTTTTCGTGGTTCAGATACGCAGTATTTT
CDR3aa: CASSASGKFFRGSDTQYF

d_gene: TRBD2
v_gene: TRBV7-2
abundance: NA
j_gene: TRBJ2-1
CDR3nt: TGTGCCAGCAGCTGGGGGGGACTTGAGTCGTTCTTC
CDR3aa: CASSWGGLESFF

d_gene: NA
v_gene: TRBV6-1
abundance: NA
j_gene: TRBJ2-4
CDR3nt: TGTGCCAGCAGTGAAGCTGTGAGGGAGTGGGACATTCAGTACTTC
CDR3aa: CASSEAVREWDIQYF

d_gene: NA
v_gene: TRBV18
abundance: many
j_gene: TRBJ2-7
CDR3nt: TGTGCCAGCTCACTTACAAACTACGAGCAGTACTTC
CDR3aa: CASSLTNYEQYF

d_gene: NA
v_gene: TRBV11-2
abundance: NA
j_gene: TRBJ2-7
CDR3nt: TGTGCCAGCAGCCTTGGACAGTGGCGCTACGAGCAGTACTTC
CDR3aa: CASSLGQWRYEQYF

d_gene: NA
v_gene: TRBV7-3
abundance: NA
j_gene: TRBJ2-7
CDR3nt: TGTGCCAGCAGCTTAACCTCCTACGAGCAGTACTTC
CDR3aa: CASSLTSYEQYF

d_gene: NA
v_gene: TRBV7-9
abundance: NA
j_gene: TRBJ1-2
CDR3nt: TGTGCCAGCAGCTCTCAAGGGTCCAACCTGCGAGGCTATGGCTACACCTTC
CDR3aa: CASSSQGSNLRGYGYTF

d_gene: NA
v_gene: TRBV7-2
abundance: NA
j_gene: TRBJ1-1
CDR3nt: TGTGCCAGCATCAAGGCGGGGCGGGGGACTGAAGCTTTCTTT
CDR3aa: CASIKAGRGTEAFF

d_gene: TRBD1
v_gene: TRBV19
abundance: NA
j_gene: TRBJ1-5
CDR3nt: TGTGCCAGTAGGGACAGGGCGAAACAGCCCCAGCATTTT
CDR3aa: CASRDRAKQPQHF

d_gene: TRBD2
v_gene: TRBV28
abundance: NA
j_gene: TRBJ2-1
CDR3nt: TGTGCCAGCAGTTTCGCTGTGGGGACTAGCGGGATCGATGAGCAGTTCTTC
CDR3aa: CASSFAVGTSGIDEQFF

d_gene: TRBD2
v_gene: TRBV10-2
abundance: NA
j_gene: TRBJ2-7
CDR3nt: TGCGCCAGCAGTGATCCTCGACTAGCGGGGATCTACGAGCAGTACTTC
CDR3aa: CASSDPRLAGIYEQYF

d_gene: NA
v_gene: TRBV28
abundance: NA
j_gene: TRBJ2-7
CDR3nt: TGTGCCAGCAGAAACGTAGGGACATTCCACGAGCAGTACTTC
CDR3aa: CASRNVGTFHEQYF

d_gene: NA
v_gene: TRBV13
abundance: many
j_gene: TRBJ1-2
CDR3nt: TGTGCCAGCAGCTTAGGGTATGGCTACACCTTC
CDR3aa: CASSLGYGYTF

d_gene: TRBD1
v_gene: TRBV10-3
abundance: once
j_gene: TRBJ2-2
CDR3nt: TGTGCCATCAGTTCTGGACAGGGAGGCACCGGGGAGCTGTTTTTT
CDR3aa: CAISSGQGGTGELFF

d_gene: TRBD2
v_gene: TRBV30
abundance: once
j_gene: TRBJ2-5
CDR3nt: TGTGCCTGGAATTATGGACTAGCCGGTGAGACCCAGTACTTC
CDR3aa: CAWNYGLAGETQYF

d_gene: TRBD1
v_gene: TRBV2
abundance: NA
j_gene: TRBJ2-4
CDR3nt: TGTGCCAGCAGTGAACCGGGACAGGGATCCAAAAACATTCAGTACTTC
CDR3aa: CASSEPGQGSKNIQYF

d_gene: TRBD2
v_gene: TRBV19
abundance: NA
j_gene: TRBJ2-1
CDR3nt: TGTGCCAGTAGTGGGACTAGCGGGGACCTCAATGAGCAGTTCTTC
CDR3aa: CASSGTSGDLNEQFF

d_gene: TRBD2
v_gene: TRBV5-6
abundance: NA
j_gene: TRBJ2-1
CDR3nt: TGTGCCAGCACAGCGGGAGCGTGGGTACGGAATGAGCAGTTCTTC
CDR3aa: CASTAGAWVRNEQFF

d_gene: TRBD2
v_gene: TRBV5-1
abundance: NA
j_gene: TRBJ2-3
CDR3nt: TGCGCCAGCAGCTTGACGTGGGAGGGAGCAGATACGCAGTATTTT
CDR3aa: CASSLTWEGADTQYF

d_gene: NA
v_gene: TRBV5-1
abundance: NA
j_gene: TRBJ2-7
CDR3nt: TGCGCCAGCAGCTTGGGCGCGGGAAGGAACGAGCAGTACTTC
CDR3aa: CASSLGAGRNEQYF